The entry below gives a single T cell receptor (beta chain) sequence along with its context. The antigen remains unidentified. A 5' template-switch oligo added a universal priming site during cDNA synthesis. Every cDNA molecule received a random 12-nucleotide UMI from the template-switch oligo. From the PCR reads, TCRdb called clonotypes with MiXCR, one entry per CDR3 protein. The profile covers about 3,600 distinct CDR3 sequences, with under 70% appearing a single time and around 25% taken by the ten largest. TCR beta repertoires were quantified from mRNA rather than genomic DNA. Buffy coat leukocytes were used without cell sorting for RNA extraction. Between the trimmed V and J ends, which lost 7 bases and 1 base, there was a span of 13 bases. Per the germline V gene, CDR1 is DFQATT and CDR2 is SNEGSKA (reference sequence). CDR3 length: 13 amino acids. The data were taken from a study of robustness of blood B and T cell sequencing.

Whole-study results and caveats: Cross-contamination appeared in one TCRbeta library pair, likely from batch processing. Pooling 30-40 ml blood nearly saturated top 10,000 TCRbeta clonotype coverage. The 1,000 most abundant TCRbeta clonotypes appeared in every 10 ml sample.

The sequence was obtained from a human donor in good health. The chain employs TRBV20-1 and TRBJ1-1; D is ambiguous. Material for sequencing was peripheral blood. The CDR3 region is CSVGRVRNTEAFF. In nucleotides, the CDR3 is TGCAGTGTAGGGCGGGTTCGGAACACTGAAGCTTTCTTT.